This TCR beta chain is drawn from a study of human T cells and chemical hapten exposure. This clonotype was seen ten or more times. Its antigen is unidentified. Germline CDR1 is SGHTA and CDR2 is FQGTGA. This CDR3 has 16 residues. With V trimmed by 4 bases and J by 1 base, 5 bases remained unmatched. From the RACE reads, TCRdb called clonotypes with MiXCR, one entry per CDR3 protein. In the table there are tens of thousands of distinct CDR3 sequences, roughly 10% of which are singletons. Whole-study findings and limits: Relative to controls, expanded TCRs formed significantly more large CDR3 similarity clusters.

This sample's time point: patch test 2, 6 weeks after DPC sensitization. Described treatment: therapeutic diphenylcyclopropenone sensitization with weekly scalp DPC. The source material was whole blood, sampled in connection with sensitization to the hapten diphenylcyclopropenone (DPC). This TCR was sampled from a woman aged 25-40 years with alopecia areata. Some clones in this sample may be carry-over from other donors' samples. The chain is built from TRBV7-3 and TRBJ2-2; 8 bases agree with TRBD1. CDR3 region: CASSSWTGRNTGELFF. CDR3 sequence (DNA): TGTGCCAGCAGCTCTTGGACAGGGAGGAACACCGGGGAGCTGTTTTTT.